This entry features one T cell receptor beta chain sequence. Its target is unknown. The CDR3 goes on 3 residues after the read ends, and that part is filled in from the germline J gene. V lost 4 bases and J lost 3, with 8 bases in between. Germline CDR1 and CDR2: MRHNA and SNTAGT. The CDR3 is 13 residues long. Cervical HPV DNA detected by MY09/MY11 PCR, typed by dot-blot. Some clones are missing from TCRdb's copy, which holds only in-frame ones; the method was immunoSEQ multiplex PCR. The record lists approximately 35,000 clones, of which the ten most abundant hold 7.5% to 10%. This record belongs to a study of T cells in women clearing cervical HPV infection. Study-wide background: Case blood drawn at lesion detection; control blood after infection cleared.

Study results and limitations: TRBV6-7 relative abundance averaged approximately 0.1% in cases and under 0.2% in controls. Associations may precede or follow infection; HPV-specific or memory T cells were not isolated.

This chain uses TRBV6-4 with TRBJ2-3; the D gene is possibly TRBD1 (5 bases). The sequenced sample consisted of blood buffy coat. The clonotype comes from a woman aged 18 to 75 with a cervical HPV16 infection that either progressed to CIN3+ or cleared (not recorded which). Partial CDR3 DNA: TGTGCCAGCAGTGTGGGGCCGACAGATACG. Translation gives CASSVGPTDT. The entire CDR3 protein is CASSVGPTDTQYF.